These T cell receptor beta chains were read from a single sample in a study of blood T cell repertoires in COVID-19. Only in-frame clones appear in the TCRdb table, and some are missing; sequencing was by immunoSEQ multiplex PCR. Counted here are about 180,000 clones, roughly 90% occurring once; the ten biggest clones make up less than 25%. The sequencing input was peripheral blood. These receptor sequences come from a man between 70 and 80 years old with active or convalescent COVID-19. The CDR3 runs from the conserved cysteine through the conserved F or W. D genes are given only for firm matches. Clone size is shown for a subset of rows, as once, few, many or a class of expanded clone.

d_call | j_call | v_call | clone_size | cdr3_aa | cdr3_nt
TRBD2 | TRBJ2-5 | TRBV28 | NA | CASSPWGEGSGETQYF | TGTGCCAGCAGCCCCTGGGGGGAGGGGAGTGGGGAGACCCAGTACTTC
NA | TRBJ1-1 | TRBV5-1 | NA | CASSLASGMTEAFF | TGCGCCAGCAGCTTGGCCTCGGGGATGACTGAAGCTTTCTTT
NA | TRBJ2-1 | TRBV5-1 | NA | CASSSLNEQFF | TGCGCCAGCAGCTCTCTAAATGAGCAGTTCTTC
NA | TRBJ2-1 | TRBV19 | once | CASSISIYNEQFF | TGTGCCAGTAGTATATCCATCTACAATGAGCAGTTCTTC
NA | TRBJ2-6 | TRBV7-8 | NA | CASSTSPAGSGANVLTF | TGTGCCAGCAGCACATCCCCCGCGGGCTCTGGGGCCAACGTCCTGACTTTC
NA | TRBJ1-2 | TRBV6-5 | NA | CASTPRGVGYGYTF | TGTGCCAGCACCCCCCGGGGAGTTGGCTATGGCTACACCTTC
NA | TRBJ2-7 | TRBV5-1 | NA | CASSWGAVSYEQYF | TGCGCCAGCAGCTGGGGAGCCGTCTCCTACGAGCAGTACTTC
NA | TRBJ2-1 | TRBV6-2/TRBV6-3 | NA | CASSYSRSNNEQFF | TGTGCCAGCAGTTACTCGCGGAGCAACAATGAGCAGTTCTTC
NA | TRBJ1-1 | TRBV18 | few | CASSPARPTGNTEAFF | TGTGCCAGCTCACCAGCGAGGCCGACAGGGAACACTGAAGCTTTCTTT
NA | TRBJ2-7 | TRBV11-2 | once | CASSLPLRRVPYEQYF | TGTGCCAGCAGCTTACCACTCCGGAGGGTACCCTACGAGCAGTACTTC
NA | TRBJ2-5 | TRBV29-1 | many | CSVASGQETQYF | TGCAGCGTTGCATCAGGCCAAGAGACCCAGTACTTC
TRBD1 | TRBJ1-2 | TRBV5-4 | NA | CASSSWDRRFGGYGYTF | TGTGCCAGCAGCTCATGGGACAGGCGGTTTGGGGGCTATGGCTACACCTTC
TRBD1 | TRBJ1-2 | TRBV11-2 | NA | CASSLRGDSYRGYTF | TGTGCCAGCAGCTTAAGAGGGGACAGCTACCGGGGCTACACCTTC
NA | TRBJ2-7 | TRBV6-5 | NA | CASSYQGLYEQYF | TGTGCCAGCAGTTACCAGGGGCTGTACGAGCAGTACTTC
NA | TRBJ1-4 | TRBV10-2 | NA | CASRLPTGNNEKLFF | TGCGCCAGCAGATTGCCGACGGGTAATAATGAAAAACTGTTTTTT
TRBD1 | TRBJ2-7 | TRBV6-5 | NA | CASSNRDSPTQQYF | TGTGCCAGCAGTAACCGGGACAGCCCTACGCAGCAGTACTTC
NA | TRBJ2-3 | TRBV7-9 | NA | CASSSLTDTQYF | TGTGCCAGCAGCTCCCTGACAGATACGCAGTATTTT
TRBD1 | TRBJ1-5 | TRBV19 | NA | CGTGRKSNNQPQHF | TGTGGGACAGGGAGAAAATCCAACAATCAGCCCCAGCATTTT
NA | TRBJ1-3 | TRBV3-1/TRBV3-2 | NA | CASSQGGASGNTIYF | TGTGCCAGCAGCCAAGGGGGCGCCTCTGGAAACACCATATATTTT
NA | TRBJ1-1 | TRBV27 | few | CASSYRGAGTEAFF | TGTGCCAGCAGTTACCGGGGGGCAGGGACTGAAGCTTTCTTT
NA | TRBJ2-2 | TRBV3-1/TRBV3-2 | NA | CASSGAGELGAPYLGTGELFF | TGTGCCAGCTCAGGGGCAGGTGAGCTGGGGGCTCCATACCTTGGCACCGGGGAGCTGTTTTTT
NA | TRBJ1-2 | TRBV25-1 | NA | CASSEGGDTKRGYTF | TGTGCCAGCAGTGAGGGGGGGGACACAAAGCGTGGCTACACCTTC
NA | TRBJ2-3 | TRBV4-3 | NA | CASSPSRGAGSTDTQYF | TGCGCCAGCAGCCCCTCTCGGGGGGCGGGGAGCACAGATACGCAGTATTTT
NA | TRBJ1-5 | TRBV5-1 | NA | CASSVDRNSNQPQHF | TGCGCCAGCAGCGTCGACAGGAATAGCAATCAGCCCCAGCATTTT